The clone carrying this T cell receptor (beta chain) was detected ten times or more. Healthy Caucasian donors formed the entire cohort. The data are from a study of identical twins. This CDR3 has 15 residues. The germline CDR1 and CDR2 sequences are MGHRA and YSYEKL. Deletions cut 5 bases from V and 2 bases from J, with 14 bases between. After template switching added a universal primer site, the resulting cDNA carried unique molecular identifiers. TCRdb reanalysed the 5' RACE reads using MiXCR and keeps one entry per CDR3 protein. Among 1,800,000 or so distinct CDR3 sequences listed, 25% to 35% were seen once.

The chain employs TRBV4-1 and TRBJ2-3; no reliable D call. The sequenced sample was cord blood. The TCR was taken from a newborn girl in good health. CDR3 nucleotides: TGCGCCAGCAGCACCCATGGTCTACACACAGATACGCAGTATTTT. Protein: CASSTHGLHTDTQYF.